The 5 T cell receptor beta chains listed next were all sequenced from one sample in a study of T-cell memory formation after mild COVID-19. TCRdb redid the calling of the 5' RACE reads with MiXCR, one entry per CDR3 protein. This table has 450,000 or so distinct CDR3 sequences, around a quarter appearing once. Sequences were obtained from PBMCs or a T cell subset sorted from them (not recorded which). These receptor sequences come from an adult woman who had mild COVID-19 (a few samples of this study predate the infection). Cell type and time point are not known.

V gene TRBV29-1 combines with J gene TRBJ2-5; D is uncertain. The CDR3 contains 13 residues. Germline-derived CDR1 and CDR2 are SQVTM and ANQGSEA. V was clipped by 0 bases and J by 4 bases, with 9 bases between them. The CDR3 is CSVEDGLGETQYF. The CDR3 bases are TGCAGCGTTGAAGATGGGCTAGGAGAGACCCAGTACTTC.

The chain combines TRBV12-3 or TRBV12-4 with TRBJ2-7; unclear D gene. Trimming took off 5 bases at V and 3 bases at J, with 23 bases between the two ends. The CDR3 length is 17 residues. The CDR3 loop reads CASSAGPLRVDFYEQYF. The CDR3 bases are TGTGCCAGCAGTGCCGGCCCCCTACGAGTAGACTTCTACGAGCAGTACTTC.

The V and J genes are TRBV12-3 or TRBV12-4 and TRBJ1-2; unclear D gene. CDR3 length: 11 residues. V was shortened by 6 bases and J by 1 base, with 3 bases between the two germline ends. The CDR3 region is CASRYNYGYTF. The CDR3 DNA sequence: TGTGCCAGCAGATATAACTATGGCTACACCTTC.

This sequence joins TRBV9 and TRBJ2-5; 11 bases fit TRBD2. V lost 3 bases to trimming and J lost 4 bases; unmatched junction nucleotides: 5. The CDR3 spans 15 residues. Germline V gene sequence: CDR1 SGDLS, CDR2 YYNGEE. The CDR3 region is CASSDVAGGPETQYF. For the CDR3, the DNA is TGTGCCAGCAGCGACGTAGCGGGAGGGCCAGAGACCCAGTACTTC.

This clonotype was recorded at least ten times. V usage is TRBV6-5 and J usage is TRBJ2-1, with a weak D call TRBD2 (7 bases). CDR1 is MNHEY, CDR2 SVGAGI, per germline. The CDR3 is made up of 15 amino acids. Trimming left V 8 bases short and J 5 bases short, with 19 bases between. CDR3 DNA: TGTGCCAGCCCTGGGGGGGCGCTTCTTAACAATGAGCAGTTCTTC. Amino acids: CASPGGALLNNEQFF.